The clone carrying this TCR beta chain was detected a few times. Its matching antigen is unknown. Trimming removed 0 bases from V and 4 bases from J, with 15 bases in between. Germline V gene data show CDR1 as GTSNPN and CDR2 as SVGIG (reference sequence). The CDR3 contains 15 residues. This specimen belongs to a study of post-analysis software for immune sequencing data. Study-level results: Comparison of patients with controls showed five TRBV segments more frequent in patients, TRBV5-6, TRBV5-1 and TRBV20-1 among them.

Incorporated into the TCR beta cDNA libraries were unique molecular identifiers, which served to reduce PCR and sequencing biases. In TCRdb, the PCR reads were re-called with MiXCR into one record per CDR3 protein. This sample yields approximately 630,000 distinct CDR3 sequences, of which approximately 60% are seen a single time; about 11% belongs to the top ten. The chain recombines TRBV30 with TRBJ2-5; possibly TRBD1 or TRBD2 for D (6 bases each). The sequence derives from a girl aged 2 to 10 with multiple sclerosis. Sequences were obtained from blood. The CDR3 region has the DNA TGTGCCTGGAGTGTAGGAGGGGGGCACGGAGAGACCCAGTACTTC. It yields the protein CAWSVGGGHGETQYF.